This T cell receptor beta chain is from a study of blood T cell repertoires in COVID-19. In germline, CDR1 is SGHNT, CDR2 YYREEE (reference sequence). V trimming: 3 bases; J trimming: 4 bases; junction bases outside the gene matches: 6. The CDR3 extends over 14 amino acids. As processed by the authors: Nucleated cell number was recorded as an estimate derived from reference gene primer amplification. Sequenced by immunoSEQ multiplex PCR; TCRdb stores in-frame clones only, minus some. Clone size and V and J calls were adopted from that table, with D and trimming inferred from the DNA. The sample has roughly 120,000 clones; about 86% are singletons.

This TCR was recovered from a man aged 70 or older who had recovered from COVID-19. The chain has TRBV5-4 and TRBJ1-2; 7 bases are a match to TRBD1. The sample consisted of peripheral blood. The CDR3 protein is CASSSETGLYGYTF. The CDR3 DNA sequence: TGTGCCAGCAGCTCAGAGACAGGGCTCTATGGCTACACCTTC.